A single T cell receptor beta chain is shown here with its context. This sample is part of a study of CD8 T cells in Susac syndrome. An input of about 0.5 to 1 ug of RNA was subjected to reverse transcription using random hexamers. TCRdb reprocessed the immunoSEQ multiplex PCR reads with MiXCR, giving one entry per CDR3 protein. The data hold 77,000 or so distinct CDR3 sequences, with about 93% observed a single time. V was clipped by 5 bases and J by 8 bases; unmatched bases: 7. Germline CDR1 and CDR2: GTSNPN and SVGIG (reference sequence). The length of the CDR3 is 12 residues. Sequenced sample: CD4+ T cells from PBMCs. The gene calls are TRBV30 and TRBJ1-2, with 8 bases aligning to TRBD1. This sequence was found in a human donor with Susac syndrome. This CDR3 is CAWGQGAYGYTF. The CDR3 nucleotides are TGTGCCTGGGGGCAGGGGGCGTACGGCTACACCTTC.